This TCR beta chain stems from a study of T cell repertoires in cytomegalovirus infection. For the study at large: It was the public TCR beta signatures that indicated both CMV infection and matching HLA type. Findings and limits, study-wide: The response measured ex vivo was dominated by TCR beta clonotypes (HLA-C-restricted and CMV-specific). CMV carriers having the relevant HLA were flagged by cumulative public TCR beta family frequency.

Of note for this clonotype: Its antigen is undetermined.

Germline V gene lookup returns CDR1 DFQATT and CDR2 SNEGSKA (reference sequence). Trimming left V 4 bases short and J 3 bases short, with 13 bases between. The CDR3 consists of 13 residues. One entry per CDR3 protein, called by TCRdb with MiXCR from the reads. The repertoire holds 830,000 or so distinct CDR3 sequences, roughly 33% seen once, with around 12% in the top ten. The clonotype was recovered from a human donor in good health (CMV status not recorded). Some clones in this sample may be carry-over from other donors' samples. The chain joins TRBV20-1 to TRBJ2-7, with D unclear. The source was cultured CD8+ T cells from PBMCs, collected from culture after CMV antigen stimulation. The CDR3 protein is CSANTFIDYEQYF. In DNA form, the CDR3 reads TGCAGTGCTAATACCTTCATAGACTACGAGCAGTACTTC.